This entry concerns a single T cell receptor (beta chain). The antigen it binds to is not known. No per-base quality is available; no much larger clone lies one base away. The source of the sample is a study of cytomegalovirus exposure and HLA in healthy donors (TCRdb year 2017). Notes on the research overall: In an earlier analysis of some 550 of the donors, approximately 300 Gb of sequence data and roughly 100 million unique TCR beta sequences from about 190 million T cells were reported. An early release that covered about 600 HLA-typed donors contained approximately 300 gigabases of sequencing data and tens of millions of unique TCR sequences. Of the roughly 390 genotyped donors, approximately 83% fell in the genetic ancestry cluster associated with self-reported Caucasian donors. The aim of the study was to test whether cataloging public T cell receptors could identify signatures of past pathogen exposure. The study profiled the T cell repertoires of under 850 subjects by immunosequencing and related them to cytomegalovirus serostatus. Besides the first cohort of around 670 subjects, a separate validation cohort made up of over a hundred different subjects was used. High-throughput TCR immunosequencing, statistical association of individual TCRs with disease status, and machine learning were combined to predict cytomegalovirus infection status. In a later analysis, previously published TCR beta repertoires from about 640 donors were re-analyzed and high-resolution HLA genotyping was added so that TCR occurrence patterns could be studied. Rather than using new phenotypic data, the later analysis identified candidate immune exposures from TCR beta sequences and from how often those sequences occurred across donors. An earlier analysis of about 620 of the donors applied high-throughput TCR beta sequencing to assess whether each TCR beta V gene segment acted as functional or pseudogenic. Alongside the repertoire data, information on donor age, sex, ethnicity and CMV serostatus was compiled. A later genetic analysis used genome-wide SNP genotypes for about three fifths of the roughly 700 donors, treating that subset as a discovery cohort. Every discovery cohort repertoire had been produced on one sequencing platform. Class I and class II HLA loci were covered by the typing at four-digit resolution. Typing coverage differed by locus: A, B, C, DRB1 and DQB1 were typed in roughly 620-640 donors, DQA1 in about 500, DPA1 in around 600, and DPB1 in roughly 470. Because of strong linkage in the cohort, roughly five DR-DQ haplotypes were treated as single units for association and clustering. Across 300 to 500 genotyped donors of the cohort, an average of approximately 200,000 unique TCR beta nucleotide sequences per donor were sequenced, and roughly 20% of those sequences were non-productive.

Library generation was performed with the immunoSEQ multiplex PCR assay. For the multiplex PCR, a mixture combining 60 forward primers for TCR Vbeta segments and 13 reverse primers for TCR Jbeta segments was used. Amplification of the CDR3 region of rearranged TCR beta genes was performed with a multiplex PCR assay on genomic DNA. Amplified TCR beta libraries were sequenced as 87-base-pair reads on the Illumina HiSeq System. Processing in the source paper ran as follows. A later analysis counted around 72 million unique TCR beta chains across the approximately 700 repertoires, and about 10 million of these chains were shared by at least two donors. Raw reads were error-corrected and collapsed into unique sequences by a nearest-neighbor algorithm in which closely related sequences were merged to remove PCR and sequencing errors. CDR3 sequences were aligned to IMGT reference sequences to assign V, D and J gene segments. For a sequence to be retained, a match of at least six nucleotides to both a V gene segment and a J gene segment was required. Rearrangements were called productive when the CDR3 lacked stop codons and stayed in frame with V and J; all others were non-productive. Following IMGT convention, CDR3 was defined as the stretch from the second conserved V-encoded cysteine to the conserved J-encoded phenylalanine. In an earlier analysis of more than 550 of the donors, sequences lacking an unambiguous match to a single V gene segment were excluded. In an earlier analysis of several hundred of the donors, V segments were called functional above 56.7% productive rearrangements and were called segregating when the between-donor standard deviation exceeded 5%. A statistical classification framework was built to diagnose cytomegalovirus status from the catalog of TCR beta chain sequences. In a later analysis, V and J genes were assigned by comparing TCR nucleotide sequences against IMGT/GENE-DB human TR gene sequences. In a later analysis, CDR3 sequences and most-parsimonious VDJ recombination scenarios were assigned using the TCRdist pipeline. In a later analysis, each TCR beta chain was defined by its CDR3 amino acid sequence together with its V-gene family, and reads without a unique V-gene family were excluded. In a later analysis, around 600 highly shared, low-generation-probability nucleotide sequences were removed to address suspected cross-contamination and a sequencing artifact. A later analysis calculated a clonal expansion index for each public chain from normalized within-repertoire ranks of inferred template counts. A later analysis computed generation probabilities with a VDJ recombination model fitted to out-of-frame rearrangements, and checked the results against IGoR. In a later analysis, TCR-TCR, TCR-HLA and TCR-CMV co-occurrence was scored with hypergeometric tests, and a repertoire-size bias correction was applied to TCR pairs. False discovery rates were estimated in a later analysis by permuting HLA or CMV assignments 20 times. In a later analysis, co-occurring TCRs were grouped using DBSCAN, with TCRdist sequence similarity added in when clustering inside HLA-allele-positive subsets. For co-occurrence clustering, repertoires with fewer than 30,000 or more than 120,000 public chains were excluded, along with roughly 5 repertoires with anomalous nucleotide sharing. Here the immuneACCESS table is served through TCRdb, limited to in-frame sequences with V and J called. Missing clones are a known gap in these copies; in checked studies unresolved V genes cover under half, and the rest lacks a known reason. Clone size and the V and J calls come from that table; the DNA yielded D and trimming. Within this sample are some 130,000 clones, with approximately 83% of them counted one time only. 0.95% to 1.5% of the sample rests with the top ten.

What the study reported, not specific to this receptor: In a later analysis, HLA-associated TCR beta chains were found to be more clonally expanded and to have lower generation probabilities than equally common non-associated chains. Because HLA typing was missing for some donors at each locus, association tests included only the typed subset. In both the original and validation cohorts, the classifier was reported to diagnose cytomegalovirus status with high specificity and sensitivity. Correlated functional status among segregating V segments might reflect linkage disequilibrium, but an unknown experimental factor could not be ruled out. According to a later analysis, parvovirus B19, influenza, CMV and Epstein-Barr virus appeared linked to several top co-occurrence clusters. The authors suggested that the approach could potentially be extended to other disease states and immunological phenotypes. A later analysis found that most CMV-associated TCR beta chains appeared HLA-restricted, with HLA associations seemingly driven largely by CMV exposure. Some IMGT-functional V segments, including TRBV6-2 and TRBV6-3, could not be distinguished by the 87-base-pair reads and were therefore excluded. This cohort had only TCR beta chains sequenced, and the lack of alpha or paired-chain data limited which features could be detected. In an earlier analysis of approximately 590 of the donors, most TCR beta V segments were observed in productive rearrangements about 90% or about 30% of the time, broadly matching IMGT annotations. Specific HLA alleles were associated with 15,000 to 20,000 TCR beta sequences at a false discovery rate of 0.05 in a later analysis. The only immune exposure information available for the cohort was CMV serostatus. The earlier analysis of a few hundred of the donors excluded 15 to 20 rarely observed V segments, including chromosome 9 orphons, because counts were too low. When HLA alleles, especially DR and DQ, strongly co-occurred, attributing TCR associations to individual alleles was difficult. V-gene and J-gene trimming of TCR beta chains was associated with a missense DCLRE1C variant in a later genetic analysis, and the association was replicated in an independent cohort. Most TCR sequences were seen in very few donors, while some public TCRs were found in many individuals. A further reported finding was that TCR beta sequences accurately predicted the HLA-A and HLA-B alleles for most subjects in the first cohort. A later genetic analysis reported fewer N-insertions in productive TCRs among donors in an Asian-associated ancestry cluster than the approximately 670-donor mean. A group of highly shared sequence variants was considered likely to be a technical artifact of the sequencing pipeline. In the study, 150 to 200 TCR beta chains were listed as associated with cytomegalovirus. A few of the identified cytomegalovirus-associated TCR beta chains were confirmed in vitro to be specific for cytomegalovirus antigens. Roughly uniform sequencing depth across donors was assumed in presence/absence analyses, although this assumption may not hold. In a later analysis, TCR association rates were found to vary across HLA loci, with the most associated TCRs seen for DRB1 alleles and the fewest for HLA-C alleles.

The CDR3 starts with the cysteine, ends with the phenylalanine, and has 14 residues. Only the CDR3 DNA stays, 42 bases, in frame from base 1. Trimming accounts for 2 bases at V and 3 bases at J, while the number of junction bases matched to no gene is 4. The germline V gene (reference sequence) supplies CDR1 MNHEY and CDR2 SMNVEV. The cohort consisted of some 730 healthy bone marrow donors. At the time of sampling, all cohort members were nominally healthy, though unrecorded immune exposures were likely present. The donor tested CMV seronegative and was one of the 352 seronegative cohort members. Every donor gave a peripheral blood sample, and the peripheral blood mononuclear cells from that sample were used for TCR beta sequencing. Genomic DNA was extracted from the blood cell samples with the Qiagen DNeasy Blood Extraction Kit.

The sample comprised PBMCs. This clonotype was sampled from a girl aged 2 to 10 in good health and CMV-seronegative. The chain couples TRBV27 to TRBJ2-7; 7 bases in the junction line up with TRBD2. The sequenced DNA: TGTGCCAGCAGTTTAAGAGGGAGGGGCTACGAGCAGTACTTC. Its translation reads: CASSLRGRGYEQYF.